Listed here are 10 T cell receptor beta chains from one sample, sequenced in a study of TIL therapy for anti-PD-1-resistant metastatic lung cancer. The sample's time point: pre-treatment sample, taken before nivolumab and TIL therapy. Pleural nodules or supraclavicular lymph nodes made up most of the excised metastases sampled. The immunoSEQ assay was v3. TCRdb's copy holds only in-frame clones and misses some; the assay was immunoSEQ multiplex PCR. In the table there are 45,000 to 60,000 clones, about two thirds of which are singletons. The sequencing here drew on tumor tissue, taken at baseline. These receptors came from a person between 30 and 79 years old with non-small cell lung cancer.

This chain links TRBV5-6 with TRBJ2-7; 10 nucleotides line up with TRBD1. V lost 3 bases, J lost 6 bases, and 0 bases stayed unmatched. This CDR3 comprises 12 residues. CDR1 is SGHDT, CDR2 YYEEEE, per germline. CDR3 coding DNA: TGTGCCAGCAGCTGGACAGGGGGCGAGCAGTACTTC. This gives the protein CASSWTGGEQYF. Using reference TRBV5-6 and TRBJ2-7 for the parts outside the CDR3, the full variable domain is DAGVTQSPTHLIKTRGQQVTLRCSPKSGHDTVSWYQQALGQGPQFIFQYYEEEERQRGNFPDRFSGHQFPNYSSELNVNALLLGDSALYLCASSWTGGEQYFGPGTRLTVT.

This clone was counted between two and nine times. This chain joins TRBV5-4 and TRBJ2-1, with D unresolved. CDR1 and CDR2 (germline): SGHNT, YYREEE (reference sequence). V gave up 1 base and J gave up 0 bases, with 11 bases separating them. The CDR3 totals 16 residues. CDR3 sequence reads: CASSLSMQASYNEQFF. CDR3 sequence (DNA): TGTGCCAGCAGCTTGAGTATGCAGGCCTCCTACAATGAGCAGTTCTTC.

The chain combines TRBV5-4 with TRBJ1-2, with 10 bases fitting TRBD1. The length of the CDR3 is 15 residues. Germline CDR1 and CDR2: SGHNT and YYREEE (reference sequence). J lost 4 bases, V lost 4 bases, and 7 bases had no gene match. This chain's CDR3 is CASSLGTGDLYGYTF. Here the CDR3 DNA reads TGTGCCAGCAGCCTAGGGACAGGGGACCTCTATGGCTACACCTTC.

The V and J genes are TRBV2 and TRBJ1-2, with TRBD1 as a possible D gene (6 bases). Trimming cost V 10 bases and J 7 bases, with 19 bases left between them. Germline V gene data show CDR1 as SNHLY and CDR2 as FYNNEI. There are 13 residues in the CDR3. The CDR3 sequence is CATNPGTSVGYTF. CDR3 sequence (DNA): TGTGCCACTAATCCCGGGACATCCGTTGGCTACACCTTC. Drawing the rest from reference TRBV2 and TRBJ1-2, the complete variable domain is EPEVTQTPSHQVTQMGQEVILRCVPISNHLYFYWYRQILGQKVEFLVSFYNNEISEKSEIFDDQFSVERPDGSNFTLKIRSTKLEDSAMYFCATNPGTSVGYTFGSGTRLTVV.

The chain couples TRBV28 to TRBJ2-7; 8 nucleotides align to TRBD2. The V segment lost 8 bases and the J segment 3 bases; nucleotides outside the gene matches: 6. The V gene's germline CDR1 is MDHEN and CDR2 SYDVKM. The CDR3 is made up of 13 amino acids. For the CDR3, the DNA is TGTGCCAGCTACAAGACTAGCGTCTACGAGCAGTACTTC. Protein sequence: CASYKTSVYEQYF. Full variable domain (rest looked up from reference TRBV28 and TRBJ2-7): DVKVTQSSRYLVKRTGEKVFLECVQDMDHENMFWYRQDPGLGLRLIYFSYDVKMKEKGDIPEGYSVSREKKERFSLILESASTNQTSMYLCASYKTSVYEQYFGPGTRLTVT.

This chain joins TRBV9 and TRBJ1-5; a weak D match, TRBD1 (6 bases). Germline loops: CDR1 SGDLS, CDR2 YYNGEE. The CDR3 runs 14 residues. V shed 3 bases and J shed 3 bases, with 10 bases lying between them. This chain's CDR3 is CASSGGTYNQPQHF. The DNA for the CDR3 is TGTGCCAGCAGCGGTGGGACATACAATCAGCCCCAGCATTTT.

This clone was seen a handful of times. The rearrangement uses TRBV27 and TRBJ1-4; no firm D call. The germline V and J ends were trimmed by 2 bases and 7 bases, with 20 bases remaining between them. Per the germline V gene, CDR1 is MNHEY and CDR2 is SMNVEV (reference sequence). This CDR3 spans 17 amino acids. The CDR3 loop is CASSLSLVRRAREKLFF. The CDR3, as DNA: TGTGCCAGCAGTTTAAGCCTCGTTAGGAGAGCGCGTGAAAAACTGTTTTTT.

The chain uses TRBV28 and TRBJ1-5; no firm D call. Germline assignment: CDR1 MDHEN and CDR2 SYDVKM. This CDR3 is 13 amino acids long. Deletions cut 3 bases from V and 4 bases from J, with 7 bases between. CDR3 DNA: TGTGCCAGCAGTTTGACTCTGAATCAGCCCCAGCATTTT. Its protein product is CASSLTLNQPQHF.

The DNA for the CDR3 is TGTGCCAGCAGTGTAGGGGGGTATGGCTACACCTTC. It translates to CASSVGGYGYTF. This chain links TRBV28 with TRBJ1-2, with D possibly being TRBD1 (6 bases). Between the trimmed V and J ends, which lost 5 bases and 5 bases, there was a span of 9 bases. Germline V lookup: CDR1 MDHEN, CDR2 SYDVKM. CDR3 length: 12 residues.

The rearrangement uses TRBV9 and TRBJ1-4, with D unresolved. Germline-derived CDR1 and CDR2 are SGDLS and YYNGEE. V lost 4 bases and J lost 5, with 21 bases in between. The CDR3 sequence is 17 residues long. In DNA form, the CDR3 reads TGTGCCAGCAGCATAAACAGAAACGTAAATCAAAATGAAAAACTGTTTTTT. It translates to CASSINRNVNQNEKLFF.